Below are 6 T cell receptor beta chains sequenced from a single sample in a study of T cell responses to AZD1222 COVID-19 vaccine. Assay used: immunoSEQ multiplex PCR; TCRdb lists only in-frame clones, some missing. Here the sample spans approximately 130,000 clones, over 90% being singletons. Specimen: peripheral blood, collected on day 0 of AZD1222 vaccination. These receptors were taken from an adult in good health.

The chain couples TRBV6-6 to TRBJ1-3; D remains ambiguous. V was pared by 8 bases and J by 8 bases, with 7 bases between. Germline V gives CDR1 MNHNY, CDR2 SVGAGI (reference sequence). This CDR3 has 10 residues. The CDR3 reads CASFRDTIYF. CDR3 bases: TGTGCCAGCTTTCGAGACACCATATATTTT.

The chain combines TRBV5-1 with TRBJ1-1; no clear D gene. Looked up from germline, CDR1 is SGHRS and CDR2 is YFSETQ. The V gene lost 4 bases and the J gene lost 10 bases, with 23 bases spanning the gap. The CDR3 covers 15 residues. This chain's CDR3 is CASSTNGRSVVVAFF. CDR3 DNA sequence: TGCGCCAGCAGCACGAACGGAAGATCGGTCGTCGTAGCTTTCTTT.

This sequence joins TRBV6-5 and TRBJ2-1; TRBD1 is a possible D gene (5 bases). The germline V gene has CDR1 MNHEY and CDR2 SVGAGI. The CDR3 runs 13 residues. Trimming removed 10 bases from V and 3 bases from J, with 13 bases in between. The CDR3 loop is CANSDTNYNEQFF. The CDR3 DNA reads TGTGCCAACTCGGACACCAACTACAATGAGCAGTTCTTC.

There are a few counts of this clone. The chain has TRBV4-2 and TRBJ1-5; the D is unclear. Germline V gene data show CDR1 as LGHNA and CDR2 as YNFKEQ. This CDR3 comprises 16 residues. V lost 0 bases and J lost 5, with 14 bases in between. In DNA form, the CDR3 reads TGTGCCAGCAGCCAAGAGCTAGGGATTGTGGATCAGCCCCAGCATTTT. Translated: CASSQELGIVDQPQHF.

This chain joins TRBV7-2 and TRBJ1-1; no reliable D call. Germline V gives CDR1 SGHTA, CDR2 FQGNSA. This CDR3 has 12 residues. V was pared by 2 bases and J by 4 bases, with 5 bases between. CDR3 in amino acids: CASSLMVTEAFF. CDR3 bases: TGTGCCAGCAGCTTAATGGTCACTGAAGCTTTCTTT.

The chain links TRBV7-2 to TRBJ1-2; TRBD1 is a possible D gene (5 bases). The CDR3 has 14 residues. Germline V gene lookup returns CDR1 SGHTA and CDR2 FQGNSA. Trimming cost V 1 base and J 4 bases, with 10 bases left between them. DNA of the CDR3: TGTGCCAGCAGCTTAGGGGGGACTCTCTATGGCTACACCTTC. Residues: CASSLGGTLYGYTF.